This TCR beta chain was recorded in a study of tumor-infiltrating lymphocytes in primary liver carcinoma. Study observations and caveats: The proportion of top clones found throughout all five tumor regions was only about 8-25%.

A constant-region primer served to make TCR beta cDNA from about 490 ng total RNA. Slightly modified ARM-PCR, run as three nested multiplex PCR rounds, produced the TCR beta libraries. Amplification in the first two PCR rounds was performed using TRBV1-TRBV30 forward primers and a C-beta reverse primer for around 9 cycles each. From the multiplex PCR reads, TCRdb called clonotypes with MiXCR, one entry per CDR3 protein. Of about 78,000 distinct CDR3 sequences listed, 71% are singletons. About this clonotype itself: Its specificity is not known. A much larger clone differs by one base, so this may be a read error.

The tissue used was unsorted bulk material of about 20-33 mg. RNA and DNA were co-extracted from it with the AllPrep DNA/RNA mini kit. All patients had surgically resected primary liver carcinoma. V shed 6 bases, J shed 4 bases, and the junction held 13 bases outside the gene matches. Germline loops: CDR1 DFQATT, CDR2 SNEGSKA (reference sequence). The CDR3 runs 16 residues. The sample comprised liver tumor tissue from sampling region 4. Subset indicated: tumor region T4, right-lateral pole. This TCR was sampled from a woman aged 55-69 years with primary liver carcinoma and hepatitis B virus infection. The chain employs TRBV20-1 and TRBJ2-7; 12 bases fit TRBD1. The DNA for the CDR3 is TGCAGTGCCGGGGGACAGGGGGCCATCGGGACGTACGAGCAGTACGTC. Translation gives CSAGGQGAIGTYEQYV.